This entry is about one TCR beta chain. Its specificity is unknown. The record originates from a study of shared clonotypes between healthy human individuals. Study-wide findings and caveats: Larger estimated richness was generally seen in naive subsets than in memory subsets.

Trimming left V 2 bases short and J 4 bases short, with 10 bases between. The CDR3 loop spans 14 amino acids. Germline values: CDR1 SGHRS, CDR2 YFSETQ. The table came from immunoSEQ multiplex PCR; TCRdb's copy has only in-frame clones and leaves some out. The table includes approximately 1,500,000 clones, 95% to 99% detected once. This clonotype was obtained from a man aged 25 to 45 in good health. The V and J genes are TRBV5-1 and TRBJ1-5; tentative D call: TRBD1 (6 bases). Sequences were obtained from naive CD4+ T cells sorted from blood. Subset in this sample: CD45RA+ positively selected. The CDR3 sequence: CASSLGTPNQPQHF. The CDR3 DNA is TGCGCCAGCAGCTTAGGGACACCGAATCAGCCCCAGCATTTT.